Only a few counts were recorded for the clone carrying this TCR beta chain. Trimming pared 2 bases from V and 0 bases from J, leaving 10 bases between. The CDR3 is made up of 15 amino acids. Germline V gene lookup returns CDR1 MDHEN and CDR2 SYDVKM. These data belong to a study of T cells in Graves' hyperthyroidism and ophthalmopathy. The study enrolled patients aged 18 to 65 with newly diagnosed hyperthyroidism of under 2 months' duration. TCR beta CDR3 region amplification was performed from RNA transcripts. The TCR CDR3 was amplified in a first-round RT-PCR using the HTBI primer set. TCRdb itself ran the multiplex PCR reads through MiXCR, one entry per CDR3 protein. The sample includes about 400,000 distinct CDR3 sequences, about 15% seen only once; the top ten take approximately 32%.

Specimen: blood. The receptor was isolated from a woman under 40 with Graves' hyperthyroidism. V and J are TRBV28 and TRBJ1-2; a weak D match, TRBD1 (5 bases). CDR3 amino acids: CASSLARTTNYGYTF. The CDR3 DNA sequence: TGTGCCAGCAGTTTAGCAAGGACAACTAACTATGGCTACACCTTC.